This T cell receptor beta chain appears in the sequencing data of a study of blood T cell repertoires in COVID-19. Study-wide context: Samples came from the United States, Italy and Spain, spanning acute and convalescent COVID-19.

The CDR3 runs to 13 residues. From germline, CDR1 is KGHSH and CDR2 LQKENI. Unmatched junction bases numbered 5, after V lost 6 bases and J lost 7 bases. In the authors' workflow: Researchers report that nucleated cell counts were estimated from reference gene primer amplification. Data came from immunoSEQ multiplex PCR; TCRdb stores just in-frame clones and leaves some out. The V and J calls and clone size were taken over from that table, and D and trimming were inferred from the DNA. Of approximately 140,000 clones in the sample, about four fifths were seen once. The source is a man between 65 and 85 years old with acute or convalescent COVID-19. Sequencing used peripheral blood. This rearrangement joins TRBV18 to TRBJ1-5, with 8 bases aligning to TRBD1. The CDR3, as DNA: TGTGCCAGCTCTACAGGGGGACGCCAGCCCCAGCATTTT. Translating it yields CASSTGGRQPQHF.